The clone carrying this T cell receptor beta chain was recorded only once. Germline V gene data show CDR1 as SGHTA and CDR2 as FQGNSA. V lost 1 base and J lost 5; bases outside the gene matches: 6. CDR3 length equals 15 residues. Libraries were prepared by immunoSEQ multiplex PCR; TCRdb keeps only in-frame clonotypes and omits some of them. The repertoire holds 150,000 to 200,000 clones, with 70% to 85% as singletons. The data were obtained in a study of blood T cell repertoires in COVID-19. Study at large: From T cells, B-cell-depleted T cells, or PBMCs came the material, which was cDNA or gDNA.

The chain links TRBV7-2 to TRBJ1-2, with 8 bases matching TRBD1. The sequence came from a woman aged 25 to 39 with acute or convalescent COVID-19. Sequences were obtained from peripheral blood. The CDR3 region is CASSLGAGGEYGYTF. The CDR3 nucleotides read TGTGCCAGCAGCTTAGGAGCAGGGGGCGAATATGGCTACACCTTC.